Ten or more counts support the clone carrying this T cell receptor beta chain. Its matching antigen is unknown. The data were obtained in a study of post-analysis software for immune sequencing data. Unique molecular identifiers were carried by the TCR beta cDNA libraries. MiXCR, run by TCRdb on the PCR reads, gives a single entry per CDR3 protein. The table shows about 200,000 distinct CDR3 sequences, with about 30% occurring only once. The study's findings and limits: Compared with controls, patients had more of five TRBV segments, including TRBV5-6, TRBV5-1 and TRBV20-1. Strong co-clustering by F measure was evident for samples that had been prepared in the same batch.

V lost 3 bases to trimming and J lost 6 bases, with 26 bases between them. The CDR3 contains 18 residues. The germline V gene has CDR1 MNHEY and CDR2 SMNVEV (reference sequence). This TCR derives from a girl under 18 with multiple sclerosis. The sequencing sample was made of blood. The V call is TRBV27, the J call TRBJ1-2; D gene unclear. The chain's CDR3 is CASSFQHPDASQADGYTF. The CDR3 coding sequence is TGTGCCAGCAGTTTCCAACACCCGGACGCCTCTCAGGCGGATGGCTACACCTTC.